This entry is about one T cell receptor (beta chain). These data belong to a study of control samples from healthy donors and cancer patients. The trim removed 3 bases at V and 1 base at J, leaving 7 bases unmatched. From germline, CDR1 is SGHVS and CDR2 FQNEAQ. This CDR3 contains 16 residues. Generated by immunoSEQ multiplex PCR, the TCRdb table keeps only in-frame clones and is missing some. The table lists 150,000 to 200,000 clones, roughly 95% of them singletons. Material: blood. The chain joins TRBV7-8 to TRBJ1-1; 8 positions agree with TRBD1. The receptor's source is a woman in her fifties or sixties in good health. The CDR3 DNA sequence: TGTGCCAGCAGCTTTTTAGGACAGGGATCGAACACTGAAGCTTTCTTT. Its translation is CASSFLGQGSNTEAFF.